The rows below give T cell receptor beta chains drawn from one sample of a study of OX40 agonist ivuxolimab in advanced cancers. TCRdb keeps only in-frame clones here, not all; method: immunoSEQ multiplex PCR. The sample consists of 35,000 to 45,000 clones, around 90% of them appearing once. The sample consisted of CD4+ or CD8+ T cells sorted from blood, taken in a trial of the OX40 agonist ivuxolimab. These receptors came from an adult with an advanced solid tumor such as melanoma, head and neck, liver or kidney cancer. Each CDR3 is given with its conserved first and last residue.

V	J	CDR3
TRBV10-3	TRBJ1-2	CAISEPGWGLDGYTF
TRBV7-8	TRBJ1-2	CASSPTGQGALGYTF
TRBV4-1	TRBJ2-7	CASSRSDSPSSYEQYF
TRBV6-5	TRBJ2-7	CASSDDTIVEQYF
TRBV7-9	TRBJ2-5	CASSLDPGGQETQYF
TRBV2	TRBJ2-3	CAKTGTHYSDTQYF
TRBV6-5	TRBJ2-1	CASSLTSGAYNEQFF
TRBV19	TRBJ2-1	CASSSRSYNEQFF
TRBV6-1	TRBJ2-4	CASSDRGGSVNIQYF
TRBV6-5	TRBJ1-1	CASSPTRTGRREAFF
TRBV14	TRBJ2-1	CASSQGQGGLNEQFF
TRBV19	TRBJ1-2	CASSTLQTGTYGYTF
TRBV10-3	TRBJ2-5	CAISEPQTSGQETQYF
TRBV29-1	TRBJ2-3	CSVEGQGEVPTQYF
TRBV4-2	TRBJ2-1	CASSQVRGLGSYNEQFF
TRBV30	TRBJ2-7	CAWSVVGQREQYF
TRBV10-2	TRBJ1-2	CASGENRGHGYTF
TRBV30	TRBJ2-3	CAWSLNRGSTDTQYF
TRBV6-5	TRBJ1-2	CASRIDGNYGYTF
TRBV19	TRBJ2-1	CASSSQSYNEQFF
TRBV9	TRBJ2-1	CASSGGGTSGSRDNEQFF
TRBV10-3	TRBJ2-1	CAISDQGLAMYNEQFF
TRBV28	TRBJ2-5	CASSPRLRQETQYF
TRBV7-9	TRBJ1-2	CASSFGGSWDYGYTF
TRBV18	TRBJ2-7	CASSPLRDNYEQYF
TRBV11-2	TRBJ2-5	CASSLVRGGTQYF
TRBV9	TRBJ2-1	CASSRKAGGPINEQFF
TRBV7-9	TRBJ1-1	CASSLGRNTEAFF
TRBV28	TRBJ1-5	CASSFRGMGNQPQHF
TRBV27	TRBJ2-7	CASSPRTNSYEQYF
TRBV2	TRBJ2-7	CASSDLKSPPYEQYF
TRBV6-1	TRBJ1-1	CATTGNQNTEAFF
TRBV19	TRBJ2-3	CASSDRIYTDTQYF
TRBV19	TRBJ1-2	CASSSGRTANYGYTF
TRBV6-1	TRBJ2-7	CASSEPTGISGVQYF
TRBV10-3	TRBJ1-5	CAISGAGGKDQPQHF
TRBV29-1	TRBJ2-3	CSVEFGDRSTDTQYF
TRBV27	NA	CASMGGLSYEQYF
TRBV7-7	TRBJ2-4	CASSPGLEEKNIQYF